Listed below are T cell receptor beta chains from one sample, sequenced in a study of cytomegalovirus exposure and HLA in healthy donors. TCRdb keeps only in-frame clones here, not all; method: immunoSEQ multiplex PCR. This sample's table reports approximately 100,000 clones. The sequencing sample was made of PBMCs. The source is a man aged 35 to 55 in good health and CMV-seronegative. Each CDR3 is given with its conserved first and last residue. A D gene is named only where the DNA matches it firmly.

j_call: TRBJ1-2
v_call: TRBV7-9
d_call: TRBD1
cdr3_nt: TGTGCCAGCAGCTTCGGACAGGACTATGGCTACACCTTC
cdr3_aa: CASSFGQDYGYTF

j_call: TRBJ1-2
v_call: TRBV15
d_call: -
cdr3_nt: TGTGCCACCAGCAGAGATCGTCTAGCGACTTTTCGAGGAGATCGCTATGGCTACACCTTC
cdr3_aa: CATSRDRLATFRGDRYGYTF

j_call: TRBJ1-1
v_call: TRBV21-1
d_call: -
cdr3_nt: TGTGCCAGCGGGGGGGCAGGGTTGAACACTGAAGCTTTCTTT
cdr3_aa: CASGGAGLNTEAFF

j_call: TRBJ2-7
v_call: TRBV18
d_call: -
cdr3_nt: TGTGCCAGCGGGGAAGGGGCCTACGAGCAGTACTTC
cdr3_aa: CASGEGAYEQYF

j_call: TRBJ2-1
v_call: TRBV29-1
d_call: TRBD2
cdr3_nt: TGCAGCGTTGACGGTCTAGCGGGAGGTCACCGGTACAATGAGCAGTTCTTC
cdr3_aa: CSVDGLAGGHRYNEQFF

j_call: TRBJ1-5
v_call: TRBV28
d_call: TRBD1
cdr3_nt: TGTGCCAGCAGCACAGGGGATTGGCAGCCCCAGCATTTT
cdr3_aa: CASSTGDWQPQHF

j_call: TRBJ2-1
v_call: TRBV27
d_call: -
cdr3_nt: TGTGCCAGCAGTTTAACCCCGGGAAGCTCCTACAATGAGCAGTTCTTC
cdr3_aa: CASSLTPGSSYNEQFF

j_call: TRBJ1-2
v_call: TRBV28
d_call: TRBD1
cdr3_nt: TGTGCCAGCAGTTTATTGAAGGGGGCTCGGGGCTACACCTTC
cdr3_aa: CASSLLKGARGYTF

j_call: TRBJ2-3
v_call: TRBV9
d_call: -
cdr3_nt: TGTGCCAGCGGATATGCCGGGATTCTCACAGATACGCAGTATTTT
cdr3_aa: CASGYAGILTDTQYF

j_call: TRBJ2-7
v_call: TRBV19
d_call: TRBD2
cdr3_nt: TGTGCCAGTAGTATCTCGGGACTAGCGGGAGCTTACGAGCAGTACTTC
cdr3_aa: CASSISGLAGAYEQYF

j_call: TRBJ2-6
v_call: TRBV19
d_call: -
cdr3_nt: TGTGCCAGTAGTATCCCCCCGGGAGCTGGGGCCAACGTCCTGACTTTC
cdr3_aa: CASSIPPGAGANVLTF

j_call: TRBJ2-1
v_call: TRBV27
d_call: -
cdr3_nt: TGTGCCAGCACCCCCGGGACTGTCTACAATGAGCAGTTCTTC
cdr3_aa: CASTPGTVYNEQFF

j_call: TRBJ1-1
v_call: TRBV4-1
d_call: -
cdr3_nt: TGCGCCAGCAGCCAGCCGACAGAAATGAACACTGAAGCTTTCTTT
cdr3_aa: CASSQPTEMNTEAFF

j_call: TRBJ2-5
v_call: TRBV10-2
d_call: TRBD2
cdr3_nt: TGCGCCAGCAGCCCTAGCGGGGGCTGGGAGACCCAGTACTTC
cdr3_aa: CASSPSGGWETQYF

j_call: TRBJ2-1
v_call: TRBV7-7
d_call: -
cdr3_nt: TGTGCCAGCAGCTCAGGGATTTACAATGAGCAGTTCTTC
cdr3_aa: CASSSGIYNEQFF

j_call: TRBJ2-7
v_call: TRBV7-9
d_call: TRBD1
cdr3_nt: TGTGCCAGCAGGGGACAGGGACACTACGAGCAGTACTTC
cdr3_aa: CASRGQGHYEQYF

j_call: TRBJ1-6
v_call: TRBV2
d_call: TRBD1
cdr3_nt: TGTGCCAGCAGGCCGGGACAGGGGAATTCACCCCTCCACTTT
cdr3_aa: CASRPGQGNSPLHF

j_call: TRBJ2-5
v_call: TRBV9
d_call: TRBD2
cdr3_nt: TGTGCCAGCAGCGTAGTGGCGGGGGGAGAGACCCAGTACTTC
cdr3_aa: CASSVVAGGETQYF

j_call: TRBJ1-1
v_call: TRBV19
d_call: -
cdr3_nt: TGTGCCAGTAGTACCTACACCGACAGATTTAACACTGAAGCTTTCTTT
cdr3_aa: CASSTYTDRFNTEAFF

j_call: TRBJ1-3
v_call: TRBV5-6
d_call: TRBD1
cdr3_nt: TGTGCCAGCAGCCTAGGAACAGGGGCCTTCTCTGGAAACACCATATATTTT
cdr3_aa: CASSLGTGAFSGNTIYF

j_call: TRBJ1-4
v_call: TRBV27
d_call: -
cdr3_nt: TGTGCCAGCAGTTTACAGGGCCTGAATGAAAAACTGTTTTTT
cdr3_aa: CASSLQGLNEKLFF

j_call: TRBJ1-4
v_call: TRBV7-2
d_call: -
cdr3_nt: TGTGCCAGCAGCCGCCCCCCGGGACAAAGTGAAAAACTGTTTTTT
cdr3_aa: CASSRPPGQSEKLFF

j_call: TRBJ2-3
v_call: TRBV4-2
d_call: TRBD2
cdr3_nt: TGTGCCAGCAGCCAACCTGATAGCGGGGGGGCTAATACGCAGTATTTT
cdr3_aa: CASSQPDSGGANTQYF

j_call: TRBJ2-5
v_call: TRBV6-1
d_call: -
cdr3_nt: TGTGCCAGCAGTGCCTCTCTGGAGACCCAGTACTTC
cdr3_aa: CASSASLETQYF

j_call: TRBJ2-3
v_call: TRBV29-1
d_call: -
cdr3_nt: TGCAGCGGCGGGACGGCCTTGCGGGATACGCAGTATTTT
cdr3_aa: CSGGTALRDTQYF

j_call: TRBJ2-7
v_call: TRBV28
d_call: -
cdr3_nt: TGTGCCAGCAGCCCTGCGAGTTTCCACGAGCAGTACTTC
cdr3_aa: CASSPASFHEQYF

j_call: TRBJ1-1
v_call: TRBV28
d_call: -
cdr3_nt: TGTGCCAGCAGTTTAAGCGGCAGCTCTCGGAATGCTTTCTTT
cdr3_aa: CASSLSGSSRNAFF

j_call: TRBJ2-3
v_call: TRBV4-1
d_call: -
cdr3_nt: TGCGCCAGCAGCCAAGATCCAGGACAGGATACGCAGTATTTT
cdr3_aa: CASSQDPGQDTQYF

j_call: TRBJ1-2
v_call: TRBV10-2
d_call: -
cdr3_nt: TGCGCCAGTGGAGACCGGGGGATCCATGGCTACACCTTC
cdr3_aa: CASGDRGIHGYTF

j_call: TRBJ1-1
v_call: TRBV30
d_call: -
cdr3_nt: TGTGCCTGGAGCGACTATTCCAGGAAAGCTTTCTTT
cdr3_aa: CAWSDYSRKAFF

j_call: TRBJ2-5
v_call: TRBV6-7
d_call: -
cdr3_nt: TGTGCCAGCAGTTACTCCCCCCCTTCGCGGGGCCCCCAGGAGACCCAGTACTTC
cdr3_aa: CASSYSPPSRGPQETQYF

j_call: TRBJ2-5
v_call: TRBV4-3
d_call: TRBD2
cdr3_nt: TGCGCCAGCAGCCAAGGTCCGGGGGGGAACTTCCAAGAGACCCAGTACTTC
cdr3_aa: CASSQGPGGNFQETQYF

j_call: TRBJ2-5
v_call: TRBV11-3
d_call: TRBD2
cdr3_nt: TGTGCCAGCAGCTCCGGACTAGCGGGAGTGGAGACCCAGTACTTC
cdr3_aa: CASSSGLAGVETQYF

j_call: TRBJ1-5
v_call: TRBV5-4
d_call: -
cdr3_nt: TGTGCCAGCAGTGACAGAACTAGCAATCAGCCCCAGCATTTT
cdr3_aa: CASSDRTSNQPQHF

j_call: TRBJ2-5
v_call: TRBV5-1
d_call: -
cdr3_nt: TGCGCCAGCAGCCTGGGTAGCTCTCAAGAGACCCAGTACTTC
cdr3_aa: CASSLGSSQETQYF

j_call: TRBJ2-2
v_call: TRBV7-7
d_call: TRBD2
cdr3_nt: TGTGCCAGCAGCTCGGGACTAGCGGGATCATGGTCCACCGGGGAGCTGTTTTTT
cdr3_aa: CASSSGLAGSWSTGELFF

j_call: TRBJ2-7
v_call: TRBV5-6
d_call: -
cdr3_nt: TGTGCCAGCAGCTTGGGTGCCAGGGGCTACGAGCAGTACTTC
cdr3_aa: CASSLGARGYEQYF

j_call: TRBJ1-4
v_call: TRBV5-1
d_call: TRBD1
cdr3_nt: TGCGCCAGCAGCCTAGGGACAGCTAATGAAAAACTGTTTTTT
cdr3_aa: CASSLGTANEKLFF

j_call: TRBJ1-2
v_call: TRBV18
d_call: -
cdr3_nt: TGTGCCAGCTCACCACCGAAGGAGTCTGGATGGAACACCTTC
cdr3_aa: CASSPPKESGWNTF

j_call: TRBJ1-2
v_call: TRBV7-2
d_call: TRBD1
cdr3_nt: TGTGCCAGCAGCACCCAAACAGGGGGCAAAGGCTACACCTTC
cdr3_aa: CASSTQTGGKGYTF

j_call: TRBJ2-7
v_call: TRBV30
d_call: -
cdr3_nt: TGTGCCTGGACTACAGGAAACGGGCCGTACGAGCAGTACTTC
cdr3_aa: CAWTTGNGPYEQYF

j_call: TRBJ2-7
v_call: TRBV5-6
d_call: TRBD2
cdr3_nt: TGTGCCAGCAGCTTGTACGGGGGGGCTGGAGAGCAGTACTTC
cdr3_aa: CASSLYGGAGEQYF

j_call: TRBJ2-5
v_call: TRBV7-2
d_call: TRBD1
cdr3_nt: TGTGCCAGCAGCTTAAACACAGGGGCTGTAGAGACCCAGTACTTC
cdr3_aa: CASSLNTGAVETQYF

j_call: TRBJ1-1
v_call: TRBV11-2
d_call: -
cdr3_nt: TGTGCCAGCAGCTTAGAGGGGGGGCCGCAAGCTTTCTTT
cdr3_aa: CASSLEGGPQAFF

j_call: TRBJ2-1
v_call: TRBV5-1
d_call: TRBD2
cdr3_nt: TGCGCCAGCAGCCCGGGACTAGCTCAGCAAAATGAGCAGTTCTTC
cdr3_aa: CASSPGLAQQNEQFF

j_call: TRBJ2-5
v_call: TRBV18
d_call: -
cdr3_nt: TGTGCCAGCTCACCAGAGGAGACCCAGTACTTC
cdr3_aa: CASSPEETQYF

j_call: TRBJ2-7
v_call: TRBV20-1
d_call: TRBD2
cdr3_nt: TGCAGGGCGGGAGGGTCCCACGAGCAGTACTTC
cdr3_aa: CRAGGSHEQYF

j_call: TRBJ2-2
v_call: TRBV5-1
d_call: TRBD2
cdr3_nt: TGCGCCAGCAGACCCTTAGCGGGGCCGAACACCGGGGAGCTGTTTTTT
cdr3_aa: CASRPLAGPNTGELFF

j_call: TRBJ1-2
v_call: TRBV19
d_call: TRBD1
cdr3_nt: TGTGCCAGTAGCCAACGGACAGGGATGATGGTTAACTATGGCTACACCTTC
cdr3_aa: CASSQRTGMMVNYGYTF

j_call: TRBJ2-2
v_call: TRBV7-9
d_call: TRBD1
cdr3_nt: TGTGCCAGCAGCTTAGAGGGGGCCCTCACCGGGGAGCTGTTTTTT
cdr3_aa: CASSLEGALTGELFF

j_call: TRBJ2-1
v_call: TRBV7-8
d_call: TRBD2
cdr3_nt: TGTGCCAGCAGCGCCGATCGTTTCGGGGGGCGGGGACTAGCGGGTCACAATGAGCAGTTCTTC
cdr3_aa: CASSADRFGGRGLAGHNEQFF

j_call: TRBJ1-1
v_call: TRBV5-1
d_call: -
cdr3_nt: TGCGCCAGCAGCCCCGGTCAGGGCCGAGGCACTGAAGCTTTCTTT
cdr3_aa: CASSPGQGRGTEAFF

j_call: TRBJ2-7
v_call: TRBV2
d_call: TRBD1
cdr3_nt: TGTGCCAGCAGTGCGGGAACAGGGGGCTACGAGCAGTACTTC
cdr3_aa: CASSAGTGGYEQYF